The 22 T cell receptor beta chains below all came from one sample that was sequenced in a study of neoadjuvant nivolumab and ipilimumab in lung cancer. Profiling relied on immunoSEQ multiplex PCR, and the TCRdb table lists in-frame clones only, not all of them. Of 6,000 or so clones in the sample, around 60% were seen once. The source was tumor tissue, collected after neoadjuvant nivolumab, alone or with ipilimumab, at or shortly before surgery. Source of these receptors: an adult with non-small cell lung cancer.

The chain joins TRBV18 to TRBJ2-7, with 9 bases matching TRBD1. The CDR3 is made up of 16 amino acids. With V trimmed by 3 bases and J by 3 bases, 9 bases remained unmatched. Germline assignment: CDR1 KGHSH and CDR2 LQKENI. The CDR3 reads CASSPPGTGTNYEQYF. The CDR3 DNA follows: TGTGCCAGCTCACCCCCCGGGACAGGGACGAACTACGAGCAGTACTTC.

By share, this clone ranks as large. Relative to the germline gene, one junction end is altered; a read error may explain this. The V call is TRBV18, the J call TRBJ1-3; TRBD1 agrees at 7 bases. CDR1 is KGHSH and CDR2 is LQKENI in the germline V gene. The CDR3 length is 15 residues. CDR3 DNA sequence: TGTGCCAGCTCACCCGACAGGGTTATGGAGGGGCCCACTTTTTTT. Its protein is CASSPDRVMEGPTFF.

This clone is medium-sized. The V and J genes are TRBV28 and TRBJ2-4; 10 positions match TRBD2. Per the germline V gene, CDR1 is MDHEN and CDR2 is SYDVKM. Unmatched junction bases numbered 4, after V lost 8 bases and J lost 0 bases. The CDR3 loop spans 15 amino acids. CDR3 in amino acids: CASGKRGGAKNIQYF. The CDR3 bases are TGTGCCAGCGGAAAGCGGGGGGGAGCCAAAAACATTCAGTACTTC.

V is TRBV6-1 and J is TRBJ1-3, with no clear D. The CDR3 length is 14 residues. Germline V gene data show CDR1 as MNHNS and CDR2 as SASEGT. The V end lost 8 bases, the J end lost 0 bases, and 11 bases lay between the germline ends. The CDR3 region has the DNA TGTGCCAGCGGGTCGTGGACCTCTGGAAACACCATATATTTT. Its translation: CASGSWTSGNTIYF.

This clone turned up a few times. The chain is built from TRBV29-1 and TRBJ1-2, with D possibly TRBD1 on 6 matching bases. Trimming shortened V by 7 bases and J by 4 bases, and 13 bases separated the two germline ends. The V gene's germline CDR1 is SQVTM and CDR2 ANQGSEA. This CDR3 contains 12 residues. CDR3 loop: CSGQDSFYGYTF. The CDR3 region has the DNA TGCAGCGGCCAGGACAGCTTCTATGGCTACACCTTC.

A single count supports this clone. The chain combines TRBV10-3 with TRBJ2-3; 9 nucleotides line up with TRBD1. V was pared by 11 bases and J by 4 bases, with 10 bases of the junction left unmatched. Per the germline V gene, CDR1 is ENHRY and CDR2 is SYGVKD. This CDR3 has 14 amino acids. The CDR3 DNA sequence: TGTGCCGTCACCGGGACAGGGTCCCCAGATACGCAGTATTTT. This translates into CAVTGTGSPDTQYF.

This chain uses TRBV29-1 with TRBJ2-1; D not resolved. CDR1 and CDR2 from the germline V gene are SQVTM and ANQGSEA. CDR3 size: 11 residues. V was trimmed by 2 bases and J by 4 bases, leaving 3 bases between them. The CDR3 nucleotides read TGCAGCGTTGAACTGTACAATGAGCAGTTCTTC. It encodes CSVELYNEQFF.

CDR3 in amino acids: CASSLQRTSSYNEQFF. For the CDR3, the DNA is TGTGCCAGCAGCTTACAACGAACCAGCTCCTACAATGAGCAGTTCTTC. The V and J genes are TRBV7-9 and TRBJ2-1; D remains unclear. V lost 2 bases and J 0 bases, leaving 11 bases between the germline ends. The CDR3 has 16 residues. Germline V gene data show CDR1 as SEHNR and CDR2 as FQNEAQ (reference sequence).

The CDR3 loop is CASSSNREGLNEQFF. The CDR3 DNA is TGTGCCAGCAGCTCCAACCGGGAGGGGCTTAATGAGCAGTTCTTC. This chain connects TRBV7-9 to TRBJ2-1; 8 nucleotides align to TRBD2. The CDR3 loop spans 15 amino acids. CDR1 SEHNR and CDR2 FQNEAQ come from the germline V gene (reference sequence). V shed 4 bases, J shed 7 bases, and the junction held 9 bases outside the gene matches. Complete variable domain (other parts from reference TRBV7-9 and TRBJ2-1): DTGVSQNPRHKITKRGQNVTFRCDPISEHNRLYWYRQTLGQGPEFLTYFQNEAQLEKSRLLSDRFSAERPKGSFSTLEIQRTEQGDSAMYLCASSSNREGLNEQFFGPGTRLTVL.

The chain is built from TRBV2 and TRBJ1-5; no reliable D call. CDR1 is SNHLY and CDR2 is FYNNEI in the germline V gene. This CDR3 region has 15 residues. V dropped 4 bases and J dropped 0 bases, with 10 bases sitting between them. The CDR3 spells CASSVFLASNQPQHF. Here the CDR3 DNA reads TGTGCCAGCAGTGTATTTCTGGCTAGCAATCAGCCCCAGCATTTT.

The chain is built from TRBV29-1 and TRBJ2-1; TRBD1 aligns across 10 bases. V lost 5 bases, J lost 9 bases, and 13 bases stayed unmatched. In germline, CDR1 is SQVTM, CDR2 ANQGSEA. The CDR3 loop spans 15 amino acids. For the CDR3, the DNA is TGCAGCGTTAAAAGCACGGGACAGGGGACGGGTGAGCAGTTCTTC. Protein sequence: CSVKSTGQGTGEQFF.

The chain couples TRBV19 to TRBJ2-7; perhaps D is TRBD1 or TRBD2 (6 bases each). The CDR3 is 15 amino acids. The germline CDR1 and CDR2 sequences are LNHDA and SQIVND (reference sequence). Trimming took off 5 bases at V and 6 bases at J, with 20 bases between the two ends. The CDR3 bases are TGTGCCAGTAGTCCATCCCAGGGCAGGGGAGGCGAGCAGTACTTC. Translated, it gives CASSPSQGRGGEQYF.

Regarding this clone: Germline and junction disagree at one end, which may indicate a read error. The chain carries TRBV10-3 and TRBJ2-5; D unresolved. The CDR3 has 12 residues. Germline V gene data show CDR1 as ENHRY and CDR2 as SYGVKD. The CDR3 coding sequence is TGTGCCAGCAGTGAGATCCTCGGCCCTAAGTACTTC. Encoded protein: CASSEILGPKYF.

The genes are TRBV7-6 and TRBJ2-2; D gene ambiguous. This CDR3 contains 14 residues. Trimming left V 1 base short and J 3 bases short, with 6 bases between. Per germline, CDR1 SGHVS and CDR2 FNYEAQ. The CDR3 sequence: CASSLESHTGELFF. CDR3 nucleotide sequence: TGTGCCAGCAGCTTAGAGTCACACACCGGGGAGCTGTTTTTT.

This sequence joins TRBV2 and TRBJ1-2; D remains ambiguous. The germline gives CDR1 SNHLY, CDR2 FYNNEI. V shed 4 bases and J shed 4 bases, with 13 bases lying between them. The CDR3 loop spans 14 amino acids. The CDR3 DNA is TGTGCCAGCAGTGCTGCGAGGGTGAGCTATGGCTACACCTTC. It is translated as CASSAARVSYGYTF.

This chain joins TRBV2 and TRBJ2-1; TRBD1 agrees at 9 bases. J lost 8 bases, V lost 3 bases, and 2 bases had no gene match. The CDR3 length is 13 residues. Looked up from germline, CDR1 is SNHLY and CDR2 is FYNNEI. CDR3 DNA: TGTGCCAGCAGTGAGGGACAGGGCGATGAGCAGTTCTTC. Translated, it gives CASSEGQGDEQFF.

The chain recombines TRBV6-6 with TRBJ2-7; 7 positions match TRBD2. Germline V CDR1 and CDR2: MNHNY, SVGAGI (reference sequence). V was pared by 6 bases and J by 5 bases, with 10 bases of the junction left unmatched. The CDR3 is 14 residues long. The CDR3 protein is CASRTPGGVNEQYF. The CDR3 nucleotides read TGTGCCAGCAGAACCCCGGGGGGTGTAAACGAGCAGTACTTC.

V gene TRBV5-6 combines with J gene TRBJ2-4, with D maybe TRBD1 (6 bases). This CDR3 is built from 13 residues. V was shortened by 6 bases and J by 6 bases, with 13 bases between the two germline ends. Germline loops: CDR1 SGHDT, CDR2 YYEEEE. This CDR3 is CASTPVGGNIQYF. The CDR3 DNA sequence: TGTGCCAGCACCCCAGTAGGGGGAAACATTCAGTACTTC.

This sequence joins TRBV10-3 and TRBJ2-3, with D perhaps matching TRBD1 (5 bases). This CDR3 is built from 17 residues. The V end was cut by 3 bases, the J end by 3 bases, with 19 bases between. The germline V gene encodes CDR1 ENHRY and CDR2 SYGVKD. The CDR3, as DNA: TGTGCCATCAGTGACGTCCTACAGGAGAAGGGGACAGATACGCAGTATTTT. This sequence encodes CAISDVLQEKGTDTQYF.

This clone turned up a few times. This chain joins TRBV27 and TRBJ1-1; a weak D match, TRBD1 (5 bases). The CDR3 is 15 amino acids. The V gene's germline CDR1 is MNHEY and CDR2 SMNVEV (reference sequence). V gave up 5 bases and J gave up 4 bases, with 17 bases separating them. CDR3 DNA: TGTGCCAGCAGTCTAAAAGGGGAGTGGACCACTGAAGCTTTCTTT. Residues: CASSLKGEWTTEAFF.

This clone came up a few times. This chain uses TRBV5-1 with TRBJ1-4; 7 positions match TRBD1. The V gene end was trimmed by 3 bases and the J gene end by 6 bases; junction bases not matched to a gene: 5. Germline CDR1 SGHRS, CDR2 YFSETQ. The CDR3 runs to 14 residues. The CDR3 sequence is CASSSGTADEKLFF. The CDR3 DNA is TGCGCCAGCAGCTCCGGGACAGCGGATGAAAAACTGTTTTTT.

This clone was recorded a few times. The CDR3 DNA is TGTGCCACCAGCAGAACAGGGAACGAGCAGTACTTC. It codes for CATSRTGNEQYF. This rearrangement joins TRBV15 to TRBJ2-7, with a possible D match to TRBD1 (6 bases). Trimming cost V 2 bases and J 5 bases, with 7 bases left between them. Germline V gives CDR1 LNHNV, CDR2 YYDKDF (reference sequence). The CDR3 totals 12 residues.